Presented here are 4 T cell receptor beta chains from one specimen sequenced in a study of shared clonotypes between healthy human individuals. Data came from immunoSEQ multiplex PCR; TCRdb stores just in-frame clones and leaves some out. The data contain around 700,000 clones, about three quarters of them singletons. Sequencing was carried out using memory CD4+ T cells sorted from blood. Subset: CD45RA-negative fraction. The origin of the receptors is a woman in her 30s in good health.

The CDR3 loop reads CASSLLTTGKLFF. CDR3 DNA sequence: TGTGCCAGCAGTTTATTGACCACAGGGAAACTGTTTTTT. The genes are TRBV27 and TRBJ1-4; D is possibly TRBD1 (6 bases). The CDR3 covers 13 residues. From germline, CDR1 is MNHEY and CDR2 SMNVEV (reference sequence). V was clipped by 1 base and J by 11 bases, with 11 bases between them.

The chain is built from TRBV5-1 and TRBJ2-6; D remains ambiguous. V lost 6 bases and J 4 bases, leaving 14 bases between the germline ends. Germline CDR1 is SGHRS and CDR2 is YFSETQ. CDR3 length equals 15 residues. The CDR3 nucleotides read TGCGCCAGCACTTTAGATTATTTAGGGGCCAACGTCCTGACTTTC. Translated, it gives CASTLDYLGANVLTF. Full variable domain (remainder filled in from reference TRBV5-1 and TRBJ2-6): KAGVTQTPRYLIKTRGQQVTLSCSPISGHRSVSWYQQTPGQGLQFLFEYFSETQRNKGNFPGRFSGRQFSNSRSEMNVSTLELGDSALYLCASTLDYLGANVLTFGAGSRLTVL.

The genes are TRBV29-1 and TRBJ1-1; D call uncertain. CDR3 size: 14 residues. CDR1 is SQVTM, CDR2 ANQGSEA, per germline. V dropped 3 bases and J dropped 0 bases, with 11 bases sitting between them. In DNA, the CDR3 is TGCAGCGTTGATGGGCGGGCGGTGAACACTGAAGCTTTCTTT. Translated: CSVDGRAVNTEAFF.

The chain carries TRBV7-2 and TRBJ1-5; D is unclear. In germline, CDR1 is SGHTA, CDR2 FQGNSA. CDR3 length: 12 amino acids. V was cut by 5 bases and J by 3 bases, with 5 bases left in between. The CDR3 region has the DNA TGTGCCAGCAGCCCCGTCAATCAGCCCCAGCATTTT. This encodes CASSPVNQPQHF.